Listed below are T cell receptor beta chains from one sample, sequenced in a study of post-analysis software for immune sequencing data. TCRdb fed the PCR reads into MiXCR, producing one record per CDR3 protein. The sample holds roughly 800,000 distinct CDR3 sequences, approximately 50% seen once. The sequenced material came from blood. The source of these receptors is a girl aged 10 to 17 with multiple sclerosis. Each CDR3 is given with its conserved first and last residue. D genes are given only for firm matches. Clone size is not always given. Where it is, it says once, few, many or a class for expanded clones.

abundance,d_gene,j_gene,v_gene,CDR3aa,CDR3nt
NA,TRBD1,TRBJ1-2,TRBV19,CASSIRDSNYGYTF,TGTGCCAGTAGTATAAGGGACAGCAACTATGGCTACACCTTC
NA,NA,TRBJ2-5,TRBV15,CATSRDRARGETQYF,TGTGCCACCAGCAGAGACAGGGCCCGCGGAGAGACCCAGTACTTC
NA,TRBD1,TRBJ1-2,TRBV5-1,CASSPTDRGPNYGYTF,TGCGCCAGCAGCCCGACGGACAGGGGACCTAACTATGGCTACACCTTC
NA,TRBD2,TRBJ2-7,TRBV7-2,CASRTLAGYHEQYF,TGTGCCAGCCGGACCCTAGCGGGGTATCACGAGCAGTACTTC
NA,NA,TRBJ2-6,TRBV25-1,CASSDTTNSGANVLTF,TGTGCCAGCAGTGATACGACCAACTCTGGGGCCAACGTCCTGACTTTC
NA,NA,TRBJ2-5,TRBV20-1,CSVRGATKETQYF,TGCAGTGTAAGAGGTGCGACAAAAGAGACCCAGTACTTC
NA,NA,TRBJ2-3,TRBV3-1,CASSQSGLSTDTQYF,TGTGCCAGCAGCCAGAGCGGATTAAGCACAGATACGCAGTATTTT
NA,NA,TRBJ1-2,TRBV25-1,CASSEWGVNYGYTF,TGTGCCAGCAGTGAATGGGGGGTGAACTATGGCTACACCTTC
many,TRBD1,TRBJ2-3,TRBV20-1,CSAKAGDRATDTQYF,TGCAGTGCTAAGGCCGGCGACAGGGCCACAGATACGCAGTATTTT
few,TRBD1,TRBJ1-2,TRBV10-3,CAISRGQQPNYGYTF,TGTGCCATCAGTAGGGGACAGCAACCTAACTATGGCTACACCTTC
NA,NA,TRBJ1-2,TRBV2,CASRVDYGYTF,TGTGCCAGCAGAGTGGACTATGGCTACACCTTC
NA,NA,TRBJ2-7,TRBV20-1,CSAHMGGARLDEQYF,TGCAGTGCTCATATGGGGGGGGCCCGTTTAGACGAGCAGTACTTC
NA,NA,TRBJ1-4,TRBV6-5,CASSHARLGGEKLFF,TGTGCCAGCAGTCACGCCCGTCTTGGGGGTGAAAAACTGTTTTTT
NA,TRBD2,TRBJ2-7,TRBV7-6,CASSLMEGASGGAEYF,TGTGCCAGCAGCTTAATGGAGGGGGCTAGCGGGGGGGCCGAGTACTTC